A single T cell receptor beta chain is shown here with its context. The target antigen is unknown. Amplification of TCR beta CDR3 regions was performed using RNA transcripts as template. The TCR CDR3 first-round RT-PCR relied on the HTBI primer set. TCRdb reprocessed the multiplex PCR reads with MiXCR, giving one entry per CDR3 protein. The sample contains a few hundred thousand distinct CDR3 sequences, roughly an eighth of which appear only once. This sample was taken from a study of T cells in Graves' hyperthyroidism and ophthalmopathy. For the diagnoses, clinical symptoms, serum thyroxine and TRAb, thyroid ultrasound and orbital computed tomography were used. Study observations and caveats: Most thyroid clonotypes that were expanded above 0.001 also turned up in blood. Ophthalmopathy was separated from stable hyperthyroidism by a 13 V-J model.

This CDR3 has 14 amino acids. Germline CDR1 reads LGHDT; CDR2 reads YNNKEL (reference sequence). After removal of 4 bases from V and 7 bases from J, the junction contained 6 bases not matched to a gene. This chain uses TRBV3-1 with TRBJ1-3, with 8 bases lining up with TRBD1. Sequencing input: blood. This TCR came from a woman between 35 and 50 years old with Graves' ophthalmopathy. The CDR3 DNA reads as TGTGCCAGCAGCCGACAGGGGATAGCGAACACCATATATTTT. It is translated as CASSRQGIANTIYF.